This T cell receptor (beta chain) stems from a study of cytomegalovirus exposure and HLA in healthy donors. Clones were sequenced by immunoSEQ multiplex PCR, and TCRdb holds only the in-frame ones, with some missing. The sample contains 110,000 to 150,000 clones, approximately 89% of which appear only once. On this clone: The antigen is undetermined.

V was pared by 8 bases and J by 9 bases, with 14 bases between. Per germline, CDR1 MDHEN and CDR2 SYDVKM. This CDR3 is built from 12 residues. Study conclusions and caveats: Subsequent analysis found a tendency for first-cohort TCR clusters to co-occur within the roughly 130 validation repertoires. Researchers reported that three CMV-associated chains were confirmed in vitro as CMV antigen-specific.

While the first cohort had 600 to 750 subjects, the donors belonged to the separate validation cohort of fewer than 150 subjects. The sequenced sample consisted of PBMCs. This TCR derives from a man between 18 and 29 years old in good health and CMV-seronegative. The chain has TRBV28 and TRBJ2-1; possible D gene TRBD2, 5 bases. The CDR3 DNA sequence: TGTGCCAGCCCCGGGAACAATGGTGAGCAGTTCTTC. Its translation: CASPGNNGEQFF.